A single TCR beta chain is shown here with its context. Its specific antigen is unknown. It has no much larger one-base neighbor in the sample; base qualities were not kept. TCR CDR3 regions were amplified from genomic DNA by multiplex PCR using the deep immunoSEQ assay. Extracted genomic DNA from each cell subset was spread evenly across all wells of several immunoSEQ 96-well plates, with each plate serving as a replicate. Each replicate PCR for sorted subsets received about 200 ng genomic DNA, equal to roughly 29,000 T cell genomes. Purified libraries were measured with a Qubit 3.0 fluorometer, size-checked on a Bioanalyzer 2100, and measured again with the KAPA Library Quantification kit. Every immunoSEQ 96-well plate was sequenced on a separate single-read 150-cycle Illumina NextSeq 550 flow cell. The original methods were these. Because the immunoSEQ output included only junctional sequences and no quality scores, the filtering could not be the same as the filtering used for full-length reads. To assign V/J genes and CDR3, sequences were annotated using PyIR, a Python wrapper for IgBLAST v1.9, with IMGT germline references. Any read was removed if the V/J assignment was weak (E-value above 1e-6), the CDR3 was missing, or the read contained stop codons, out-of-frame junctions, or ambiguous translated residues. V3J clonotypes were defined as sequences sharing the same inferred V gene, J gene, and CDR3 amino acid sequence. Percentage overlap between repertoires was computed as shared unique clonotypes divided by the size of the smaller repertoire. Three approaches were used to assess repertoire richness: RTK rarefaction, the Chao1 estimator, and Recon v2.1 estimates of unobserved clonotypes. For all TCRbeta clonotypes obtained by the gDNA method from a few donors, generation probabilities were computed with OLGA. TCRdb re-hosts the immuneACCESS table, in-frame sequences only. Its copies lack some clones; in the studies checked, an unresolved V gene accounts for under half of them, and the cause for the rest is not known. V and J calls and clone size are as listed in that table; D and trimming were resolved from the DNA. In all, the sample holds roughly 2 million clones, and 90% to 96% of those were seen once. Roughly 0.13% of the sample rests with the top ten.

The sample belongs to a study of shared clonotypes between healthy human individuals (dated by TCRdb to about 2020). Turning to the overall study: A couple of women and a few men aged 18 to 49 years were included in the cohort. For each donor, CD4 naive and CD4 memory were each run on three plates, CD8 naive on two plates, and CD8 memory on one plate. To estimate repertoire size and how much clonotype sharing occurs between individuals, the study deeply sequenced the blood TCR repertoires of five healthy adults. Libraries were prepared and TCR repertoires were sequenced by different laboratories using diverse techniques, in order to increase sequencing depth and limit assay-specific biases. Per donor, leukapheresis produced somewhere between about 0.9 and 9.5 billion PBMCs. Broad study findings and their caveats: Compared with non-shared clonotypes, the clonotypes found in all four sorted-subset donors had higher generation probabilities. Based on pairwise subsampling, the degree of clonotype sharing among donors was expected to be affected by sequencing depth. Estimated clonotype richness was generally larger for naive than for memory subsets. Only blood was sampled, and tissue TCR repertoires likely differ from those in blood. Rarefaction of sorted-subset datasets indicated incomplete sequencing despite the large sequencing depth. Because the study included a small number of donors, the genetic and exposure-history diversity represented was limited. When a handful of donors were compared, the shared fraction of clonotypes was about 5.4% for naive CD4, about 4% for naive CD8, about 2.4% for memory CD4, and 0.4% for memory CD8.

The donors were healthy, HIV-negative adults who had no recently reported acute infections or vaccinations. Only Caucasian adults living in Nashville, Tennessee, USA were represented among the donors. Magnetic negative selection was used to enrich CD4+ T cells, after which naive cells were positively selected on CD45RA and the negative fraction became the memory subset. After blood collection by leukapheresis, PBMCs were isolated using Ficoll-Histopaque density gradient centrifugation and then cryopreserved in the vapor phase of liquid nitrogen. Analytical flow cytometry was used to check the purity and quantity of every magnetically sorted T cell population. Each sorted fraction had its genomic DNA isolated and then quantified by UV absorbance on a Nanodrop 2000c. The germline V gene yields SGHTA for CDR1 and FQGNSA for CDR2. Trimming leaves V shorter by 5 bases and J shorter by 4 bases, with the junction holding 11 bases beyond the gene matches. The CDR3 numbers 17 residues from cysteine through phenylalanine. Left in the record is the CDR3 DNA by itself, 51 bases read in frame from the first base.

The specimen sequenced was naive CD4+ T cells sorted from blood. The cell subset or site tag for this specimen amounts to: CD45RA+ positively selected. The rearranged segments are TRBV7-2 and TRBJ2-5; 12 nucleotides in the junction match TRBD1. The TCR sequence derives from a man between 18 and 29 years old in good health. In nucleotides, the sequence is TGTGCCAGCAGCCCCCGAGCCGGGACAGGGGGCGCAGAGACCCAGTACTTC. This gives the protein CASSPRAGTGGAETQYF.